This T cell receptor beta chain was documented in a study of neurological immune-mediated disorders (dated by TCRdb to between 2019 and 2020). For the study in its entirety: Among the approximately 35 multiple sclerosis patients, relapsing-remitting MS accounted for about 31 and secondary progressive MS accounted for 3. Peripheral blood TCR-beta repertoires from HTLV-I-associated myelopathy (HAM/TSP) patients, multiple sclerosis patients and healthy controls were compared by UMI-based sequencing. The 90 to 120 TCR-beta libraries covered PBMC samples along with longitudinal samples, technical triplicates, and paired sorted CD4+ and CD8+ T-cell subsets. The cohort comprised 68 subjects: some 15 HAM/TSP patients, some 34 multiple sclerosis patients and about 20 healthy controls. Paper-wide results and their limitations: The highest TCR clonal expansion was observed in HAM/TSP patients, whereas the lowest was observed in MS patients, even when compared with healthy controls. Phylogenetic analysis grouped repertoires from 18 of 34 MS patients into a cluster of related CDR3 sequences, suggesting a possible repertoire-level signature. No identical CDR3 amino acid sequences were shared among expanded clones across subjects, suggesting private TCR-beta repertoires in all groups. The MS cluster was not associated with any clinical or MRI features, and the authors stated that larger cohorts are needed.

This clonotype appeared many times. Its antigen specificity is not known. Base qualities are not provided; no much larger clone lies one nucleotide away. cDNA was synthesized by template-switch 5'RACE using a primer with a 10-nucleotide random unique molecular identifier that tagged each TCR transcript. Every sequencing run yielded over 180 million TCR-beta sequences covering 15-18 subjects. Total RNA was extracted with the RNeasy kit. The KAPA Real-time Library Amplification kit was used to amplify TCR-beta VDJ regions with primers targeting the TCR constant region and the 5'RACE anchor. A first PCR added sample indexes and Illumina adaptors, and a second PCR then raised library yield. The roughly 650 bp TCR product was size-selected on a 2% E-gel SizeSelection system after Ampure bead purification. Before pooling, libraries had their quality checked on a Bioanalyzer, their concentration measured with Qubit, and their quantity determined with the Kapa Library Quantification kit. An Illumina HiSeq 2500 sequenced the libraries paired-end 2 x 150 bp. To increase sequence diversity, about 23-32% phiX was spiked into each library pool. Per the source publication's procedure: The quality-filtered reads were processed with the UMI-based MiGEC pipeline, whose error correction step removed more than 85% of the raw TCR sequences. VDJ genes were aligned to IMGT germline references, and clonotypes were defined by unique CDR3 amino acid sequence plus V-J genes. VDJtools evaluated clonal expansion, Shannon diversity and CDR3 relatedness (CalcPairwiseDistances, ClusterSamples); CLCbio workbench built phylogenetic trees. Using coefficient-of-variation modelling across technical triplicates, the study counted a clone as expanded if it had at least 8 unique UMIs. TCRdb reanalyzed the raw reads on its own, using fastp at Q25 for trimming and MiXCR for clone calling, and kept in-frame beta chains. Every entry covers one CDR3 protein and lists the most common genes and DNA from its rows. TCRdb, rather than the study authors, made the V and J calls. This sample has about 70,000 distinct CDR3 sequences in its table, and around 3% of those were observed once. The ten top clones hold under 6.5% of the sample.

Reading from cysteine to phenylalanine, the CDR3 counts 12 amino acids. The CDR3 DNA has 36 bases and is translated from base 1. Based on the germline V gene (reference sequence), the CDR1 and CDR2 sequences are MNHEY and SMNVEV. V is reduced by 3 bases and J by 15 bases, leaving a spacing of 12 bases between them. Libraries from unsorted PBMCs were made from 2 million PBMCs kept in RNAlater at -80 degrees C until RNA extraction. Multiple sclerosis patients were enrolled in a US clinical protocol evaluating disease progression by magnetic resonance imaging. Peripheral blood was subjected to Ficoll-Hypaque density gradient centrifugation to isolate PBMCs, which were then cryopreserved in liquid nitrogen.

The chain is assembled from TRBV27 and TRBJ1-6, and TRBD1 may be the D gene, going by 5 matching bases. This TCR was recovered from a woman aged 50 to 65 with multiple sclerosis. Source material: PBMCs. The CDR3: CASSFSGLILHF. The DNA sequence follows: TGTGCCAGCAGTTTCTCAGGGCTAATCCTCCACTTT.